This record looks at one TCR beta chain sequence and its context. Its antigen is unknown. The data were obtained in a study of blood T cells in healthy people across ages. Looking at the study overall: T cells yielded about one barcoded beta molecule per two cells through template switching. General study findings and limits: Investigators treated diversity estimates from one million T cells as underestimates. Among long-lived donors, naive CD4+ cells were more numerous and diversity higher than in aged donors.

The second PCR ran about 7 to 12 cycles with a sample-barcoded 5' primer and J-beta primers. TCRdb redid the calling of the 5' RACE reads with MiXCR, one entry per CDR3 protein. The repertoire has around 1.5 million distinct CDR3 sequences, roughly 64% of them found once; the top ten carry under 8.5%. Donors gave about 10 milliliters of peripheral blood apiece. Germline V gene lookup returns CDR1 ENHRY and CDR2 SYGVKD. Trimming left V 2 bases short and J 7 bases short, with 20 bases between. The CDR3 has 16 residues. The sample comprised blood. The receptor was derived from a man between 18 and 35 years old in good health. The V call is TRBV10-3, the J call TRBJ2-5; maybe TRBD1 (6 bases). In DNA, the CDR3 is TGTGCCATCAGTGAGATGGGGGCGGGCGGCTTATGGACCCAGTACTTC. Protein product: CAISEMGAGGLWTQYF.